The clone carrying this T cell receptor (beta chain) was counted a few times. Germline-derived CDR1 and CDR2 are MNHEY and SVGAGI. Trimming removed 2 bases at V and 4 bases at J, with 7 bases between. The length of the CDR3 is 13 residues. Regarding time point: pre-sensitization, week 0. The treatment was: therapeutic diphenylcyclopropenone sensitization with weekly scalp DPC. Unfractionated whole blood yielded total RNA. This record comes from a study of human T cells and chemical hapten exposure. TCRdb analysed the RACE reads with MiXCR anew, one entry per CDR3 protein. The sample includes roughly 380,000 distinct CDR3 sequences, approximately 5% of them seen just once.

The sequence was obtained from a woman in her forties or fifties with alopecia areata. Some clones in this sample may be carry-over from other donors' samples. The chain is built from TRBV6-5 and TRBJ2-3; D unclear. This specimen consisted of whole blood, obtained in connection with sensitization to the hapten diphenylcyclopropenone (DPC). CDR3 bases: TGTGCCAGCAGTTACCGGGTGTCAGATACGCAGTATTTT. Protein product: CASSYRVSDTQYF.